The sequence of this T cell receptor beta chain was determined in a study of CXCR3-negative and CXCR3-positive naive CD8 T cells (dated by TCRdb to about 2019). With regard to the full study: In total, some 130 million TRB reads were obtained, corresponding to roughly 1.5 +/- 0.3 million reads per library. Diversity and physicochemical repertoire analyses were performed on about 12 donors pooled from two independent experiments. Naive subsets from several donors and memory cells from 3 donors were included in the TRBV-TRBJ cluster analysis.

With respect to this clonotype: Its antigen is still unknown.

Results and caveats for the whole study, not just this receptor: Because surface CD5, which has been linked to self-reactivity in mice, was comparable between naive subsets, TCR interaction strength was also inferred from TRB CDR3 physicochemical properties. Similar TRBV-TRBJ usage was shown by naive CXCR3-negative and CXCR3-positive cells from the same donor, whereas distinct patterns were shown by memory cells. Freshly isolated PBMCs were used for most assays because CXCR3 expression partially decreased after cryopreservation. TRB CDR3s from CXCR3-positive naive cells showed higher hydrophobicity (lower Kidera factor 4), lower energy, and higher strength and volume indices than CXCR3-negative naive cells. Comparably high repertoire diversity was found in both naive subsets, whereas much lower repertoire diversity was found in memory CD8+ T cells.

There are 17 amino acids in the CDR3, from cysteine to phenylalanine inclusive. DNA was not recorded. As encoded in the germline V gene, CDR1 is SGHVS while CDR2 is FQNEAQ. TCRdb lists the instrument as NextSeq 550. The Human TCR Profiling Kit (MiLaboratory) was used to prepare UMI-labeled 5' RACE TRB cDNA libraries. cDNA synthesis used the entire amount of extracted RNA, and PCR amplification then used the entire amount of cDNA produced. Libraries were prepared in parallel with an identical number of PCR cycles. Concerning the study's data processing: About 50,000 +/- 10,000 unique UMI-labeled TRB cDNA molecules per library were extracted with MIGEC and MiXCR, with at least two reads per UMI required. On average, approximately 40,000 +/- 10,000 functional in-frame TRB CDR3 nucleotide clonotypes lacking stop codons were found per library. After downsampling to 5000 UMI-labeled TRB molecules per sample, diversity metrics such as normalized Shannon-Wiener and Chao1 were calculated in VDJtools. For the central five CDR3 residues, VDJtools calculated physicochemical properties weighted by clonotype size, namely interaction energy, strength, volume and Kidera factor 4. Reprocessed by TCRdb, the reads give a single entry per CDR3 protein sequence, without DNA. The V and J calls and clone size are TCRdb's, not the authors'. The data table for this sample lists some 130,000 distinct CDR3 sequences. Approximately 0.5% of the sample is taken by the ten largest.

For every CD8+ T cell subset, under 350,000 cells were flow-sorted straight into RLT lysis buffer, and each subset was sorted in triplicate. To exclude memory contaminants, naive CD8+ T cells were stringently defined as CD45RO-CCR7+CD27+CD95-. Standard density gradient centrifugation was used to isolate peripheral blood mononuclear cells from buffy coats. Naive CXCR3-negative and CXCR3-positive CD8+ T cells were flow-sorted on a FACSAria III. Total RNA was extracted from sorted cells using an RNeasy Mini Kit. This chain joins TRBV7-8 to TRBJ1-6; there is no DNA to check the TCRdb D call of TRBD1. This clonotype originated in a human donor in good health. Some clones in this sample may be carry-over from other donors' samples. What was sequenced was naive CXCR3- CD8+ T cells from blood. The intended sense of this specimen's cell subset or site label: CD45RO-CCR7+CD27+CD95- naive CD8+ T cells lacking CXCR3 (TNR3-). CDR3 protein: CASSLASAGGYNSPLHF.